Here is one T cell receptor beta chain with its context. The antigen is unknown. The sample comes from a study of PD-L1 blockade in urothelial cancer. At the level of the study: In the mid-2010s, patients got going on atezolizumab, taking 1,200 mg intravenously every 3 weeks. Anywhere from 0 to 3 prior chemotherapy regimens had been received by patients. The median number of T cells present in blood samples was fewer than 150,000.

Time point specified: peripheral blood 6 weeks after treatment start. This table comes from immunoSEQ multiplex PCR, and its TCRdb copy is limited to in-frame clones, with some not included. The sample contains about 120,000 clones, roughly 89% of which appear only once. J lost 8 bases, V lost 5 bases, and 11 bases had no gene match. CDR3 size: 16 residues. Germline lookup yields CDR1 SGHAT and CDR2 FQDESV (reference sequence). Study-level points and caveats: Survival was better when pretreatment blood TCR clonality fell below the median.

The specimen was PBMCs, collected around atezolizumab (anti-PD-L1) treatment. This chain joins TRBV11-1 and TRBJ1-6; 8 nucleotides agree with TRBD1. The TCR was taken from a man in his sixties with urothelial cancer. The CDR3 region is CASSVGQGAGHSPLHF. The CDR3 DNA is TGTGCCAGCAGCGTCGGCCAGGGGGCGGGGCATTCACCCCTCCACTTT.